A single sample is the source of the 17 T cell receptor beta chains below, sequenced in a study of blood T cells in healthy people across ages. Sample-barcoded 5' priming and a J-beta primer mix drove a second PCR of roughly 7 to 11 cycles. TCRdb fed the 5' RACE reads into MiXCR, producing one record per CDR3 protein. The data show about 1,800,000 distinct CDR3 sequences, under 30% seen once. Sequenced sample: blood. These receptors all come from a young woman in good health.

In regard to this clonotype: A much larger clone sits a single nucleotide away, making a read error possible. The chain links TRBV10-3 to TRBJ2-5; D is tentatively TRBD1 or TRBD2 (5 bases each). The last part of the DNA fits TRBJ2-1 better; the J call may be wrong. The CDR3 spans 14 residues. From germline, CDR1 is ENHRY and CDR2 SYGVKD. The CDR3 DNA sequence: TGTGCCATCAGTGACGGGGCGTACCAAGAGACCCAGTTCTTC. Residues: CAISDGAYQETQFF.

This clonotype came up once. The chain uses TRBV20-1 and TRBJ2-7; 8 bases align to TRBD2. V was pared by 5 bases and J by 4 bases, with 7 bases of the junction left unmatched. The CDR3 length is 13 residues. The germline V gene encodes CDR1 DFQATT and CDR2 SNEGSKA (reference sequence). The chain's CDR3 is CSAPDGGEYEQYF. As DNA, the CDR3 is TGCAGTGCTCCGGACGGGGGGGAGTACGAGCAGTACTTC.

This chain joins TRBV12-3 or TRBV12-4 and TRBJ2-1, with TRBD1 as a possible D gene (6 bases). CDR3 length: 11 residues. Trimming cost V 7 bases and J 7 bases, with 8 bases left between them. CDR3 protein: CASIQGNEQFF. In DNA, the CDR3 is TGTGCCAGCATACAGGGAAATGAGCAGTTCTTC.

The chain carries TRBV11-2 and TRBJ2-7, with D tentatively TRBD2 (5 bases). V dropped 1 base and J dropped 5 bases, with 15 bases sitting between them. The CDR3 consists of 15 residues. The germline CDR1 and CDR2 sequences are SGHAT and FQNNGV. This CDR3 is CASSLVGLAVHEQYF. Here the CDR3 DNA reads TGTGCCAGCAGCTTAGTGGGTCTAGCTGTCCACGAGCAGTACTTC.

The rearrangement joins TRBV7-3 to TRBJ2-2; D remains unclear. The CDR3 loop spans 16 amino acids. V lost 1 base and J lost 0, with 9 bases in between. CDR1 and CDR2 from the germline V gene are SGHTA and FQGTGA. As DNA, the CDR3 is TGTGCCAGCAGCTTAAGATCCTCGGCGAACACCGGGGAGCTGTTTTTT. Its protein is CASSLRSSANTGELFF.

As regards this clonotype: The junction departs from germline at one end; a sequencing error may be responsible. V is TRBV7-9 and J is TRBJ1-2, with D uncertain. Germline CDR1 reads SEHNR; CDR2 reads FQNEAQ (reference sequence). The CDR3 is made up of 13 amino acids. This CDR3 reads CTSSLADHYGYTF. The DNA for the CDR3 is TGTACCAGCAGCTTAGCGGACCACTATGGCTACACCTTC.

The chain carries TRBV5-1 and TRBJ2-2, with D perhaps TRBD1 or TRBD2 (5 bases each). The CDR3 sequence is 15 residues long. From germline, CDR1 is SGHRS and CDR2 YFSETQ. V dropped 4 bases and J dropped 4 bases, with 14 bases sitting between them. The CDR3 is CASSPGRTSTGELFF. DNA of the CDR3: TGCGCCAGCAGCCCGGGACGGACTTCCACCGGGGAGCTGTTTTTT.

Only a few counts were recorded for this clonotype. The chain recombines TRBV7-8 with TRBJ1-2; TRBD1 aligns across 8 bases. This CDR3 contains 15 residues. With V trimmed by 6 bases and J by 8 bases, 14 bases remained unmatched. Germline V gives CDR1 SGHVS, CDR2 FQNEAQ. CDR3 coding DNA: TGTGCCAGCAGGAAAGGGGGGACAGGTCCTCAGGGCTACACCTTC. Amino acid sequence: CASRKGGTGPQGYTF.

This clonotype was observed a handful of times. The V call is TRBV10-3, the J call TRBJ1-5; the D gene is possibly TRBD1 (6 bases). The CDR3 has 18 residues. The V gene's germline CDR1 is ENHRY and CDR2 SYGVKD. V dropped 0 bases and J dropped 0 bases, with 15 bases sitting between them. The CDR3 is CAISESIYTGNSNQPQHF. The CDR3 coding sequence is TGTGCCATCAGTGAGTCGATTTACACAGGGAATAGCAATCAGCCCCAGCATTTT.

This clonotype appeared a few times. The chain joins TRBV2 to TRBJ2-1; 11 positions match TRBD2. The V segment lost 7 bases and the J segment 2 bases; nucleotides outside the gene matches: 13. The CDR3 is 18 amino acids. Germline values: CDR1 SNHLY, CDR2 FYNNEI. The CDR3 spells CASTTPRASGRPYNEQFF. The CDR3 DNA sequence: TGTGCCAGCACTACCCCTCGGGCTAGCGGGAGGCCCTACAATGAGCAGTTCTTC.

This clonotype was seen many times. This chain joins TRBV10-3 and TRBJ2-3; 10 bases line up with TRBD2. The V segment lost 8 bases and the J segment 2 bases; nucleotides outside the gene matches: 4. This CDR3 spans 14 amino acids. Germline V gives CDR1 ENHRY, CDR2 SYGVKD. The CDR3 bases are TGTGCCATCTCGGGGACTAGCGACACAGATACGCAGTATTTT. Its translation is CAISGTSDTDTQYF.

The chain combines TRBV5-1 with TRBJ2-3; the match to TRBD1 covers 8 bases. The CDR3 sequence is 14 residues long. Germline assignment: CDR1 SGHRS and CDR2 YFSETQ. The V and J ends lost 3 bases and 4 bases, in that order; junction bases with no gene match: 4. The CDR3 coding sequence is TGCGCCAGCAGCTATTACAGGGGGGCAGATACGCAGTATTTT. Amino acid sequence: CASSYYRGADTQYF.

This chain connects TRBV10-1 to TRBJ2-1; 9 positions match TRBD2. This CDR3 region has 18 residues. CDR1 and CDR2 (germline): WNHNN, SYGVQD (reference sequence). The V segment lost 2 bases and the J segment 0 bases; nucleotides outside the gene matches: 8. The CDR3 region is CASSEGPLAGASYNEQFF. For the CDR3, the DNA is TGCGCCAGCAGTGAGGGGCCTTTAGCGGGGGCCTCCTACAATGAGCAGTTCTTC.

The rearrangement uses TRBV21-1 and TRBJ1-5. TRBV21-1 is a pseudogene. The CDR3 is 13 residues long. The CDR3 region is CASSTSPSGPQHF. The CDR3 DNA is TGTGCCAGCAGCACCAGTCCCTCGGGGCCCCAGCATTTT.

This clonotype appeared many times. V and J are TRBV4-1 and TRBJ2-5; 7 positions match TRBD2. The V segment lost 1 base and the J segment 1 base; nucleotides outside the gene matches: 12. The CDR3 has 18 residues. Per germline, CDR1 MGHRA and CDR2 YSYEKL. The CDR3, as DNA: TGCGCCAGCAGCCAAGGCTACCGGGACTACCCCTCCCAAGAGACCCAGTACTTC. Translating it yields CASSQGYRDYPSQETQYF.

This clonotype was picked up a small number of times. Its ends do not fully match the called genes, so a read error is possible. This rearrangement joins TRBV5-1 to TRBJ2-6; tentative D call: TRBD1 (5 bases). CDR1 SGHRS and CDR2 YFSETQ come from the germline V gene. The CDR3 runs to 16 residues. This CDR3 reads CASSLGAVSGANVRTF. The CDR3 nucleotides read TGCGCCAGCAGCTTGGGCGCCGTCTCTGGGGCCAACGTCCGGACTTTC.

This clonotype was found a few times. CDR3 in amino acids: CASSQAGTASGNTIYF. For the CDR3, the DNA is TGCGCCAGCAGCCAGGCCGGGACAGCCTCTGGAAACACCATATATTTT. The chain is built from TRBV4-1 and TRBJ1-3, with 7 bases lining up with TRBD1. This CDR3 comprises 16 residues. V gave up 3 bases and J gave up 0 bases; unmatched junction bases: 5. CDR1 and CDR2 (germline): MGHRA, YSYEKL.